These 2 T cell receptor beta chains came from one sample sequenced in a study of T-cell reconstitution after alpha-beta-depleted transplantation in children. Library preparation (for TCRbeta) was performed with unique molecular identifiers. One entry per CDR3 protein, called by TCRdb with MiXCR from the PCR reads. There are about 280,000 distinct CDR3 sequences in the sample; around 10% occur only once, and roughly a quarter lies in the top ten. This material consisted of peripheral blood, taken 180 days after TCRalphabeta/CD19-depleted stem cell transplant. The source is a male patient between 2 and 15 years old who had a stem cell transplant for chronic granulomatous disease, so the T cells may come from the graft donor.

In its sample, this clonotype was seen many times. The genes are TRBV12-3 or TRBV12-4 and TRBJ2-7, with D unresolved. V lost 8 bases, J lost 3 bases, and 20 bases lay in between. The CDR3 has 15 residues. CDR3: CASARTAKAHYEQYF. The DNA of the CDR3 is TGTGCCAGCGCCAGGACGGCCAAAGCCCACTACGAGCAGTACTTC.

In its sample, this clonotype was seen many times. CDR3 sequence reads: CASSSSANYEQYF. The CDR3 DNA reads as TGTGCCAGCAGCTCAAGCGCTAACTACGAGCAGTACTTC. J is TRBJ2-7 and V is TRBV7-2; D is unresolved. The CDR3 length is 13 residues. Trimming pared 4 bases from V and 3 bases from J, leaving 10 bases between. CDR1 is SGHTA and CDR2 is FQGNSA in the germline V gene.